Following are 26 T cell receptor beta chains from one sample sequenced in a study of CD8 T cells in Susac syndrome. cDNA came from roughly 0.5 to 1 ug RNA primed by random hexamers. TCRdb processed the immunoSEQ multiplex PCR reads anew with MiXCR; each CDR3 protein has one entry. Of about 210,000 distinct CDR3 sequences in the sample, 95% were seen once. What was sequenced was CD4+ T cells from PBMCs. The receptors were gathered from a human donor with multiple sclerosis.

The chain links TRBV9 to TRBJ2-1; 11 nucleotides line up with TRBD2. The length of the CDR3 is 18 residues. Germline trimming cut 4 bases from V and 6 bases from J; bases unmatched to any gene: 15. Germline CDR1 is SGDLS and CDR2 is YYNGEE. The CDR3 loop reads CASSSTSRASGGPNEQFF. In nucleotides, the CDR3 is TGTGCCAGCAGCTCGACCTCTCGGGCTAGCGGGGGGCCCAATGAGCAGTTCTTC.

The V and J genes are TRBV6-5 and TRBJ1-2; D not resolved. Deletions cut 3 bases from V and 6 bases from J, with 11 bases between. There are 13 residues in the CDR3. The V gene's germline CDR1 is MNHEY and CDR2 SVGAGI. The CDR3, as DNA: TGTGCCAGCAGTTATCGGTCGCCCCATGGCTACACCTTC. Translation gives CASSYRSPHGYTF.

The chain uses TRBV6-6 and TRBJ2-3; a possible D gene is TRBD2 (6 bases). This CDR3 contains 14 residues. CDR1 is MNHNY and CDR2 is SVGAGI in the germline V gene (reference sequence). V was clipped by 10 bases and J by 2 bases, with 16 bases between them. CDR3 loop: CATGRWGDTDTQYF. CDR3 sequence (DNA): TGTGCCACGGGCCGCTGGGGGGACACAGATACGCAGTATTTT.

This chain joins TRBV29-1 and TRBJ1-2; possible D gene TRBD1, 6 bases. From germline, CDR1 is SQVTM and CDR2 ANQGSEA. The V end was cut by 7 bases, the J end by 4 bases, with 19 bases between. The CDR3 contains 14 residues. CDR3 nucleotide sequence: TGCAGCGACGGAAGGCGGATAGGGGGCTATGGCTACACCTTC. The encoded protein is CSDGRRIGGYGYTF.

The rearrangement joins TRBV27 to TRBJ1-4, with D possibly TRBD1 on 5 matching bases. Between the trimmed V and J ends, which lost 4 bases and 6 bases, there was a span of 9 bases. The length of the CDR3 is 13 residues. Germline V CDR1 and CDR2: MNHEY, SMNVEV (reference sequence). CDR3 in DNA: TGTGCCAGCAGTTCCGTCAGGGATGAAAAACTGTTTTTT. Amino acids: CASSSVRDEKLFF.

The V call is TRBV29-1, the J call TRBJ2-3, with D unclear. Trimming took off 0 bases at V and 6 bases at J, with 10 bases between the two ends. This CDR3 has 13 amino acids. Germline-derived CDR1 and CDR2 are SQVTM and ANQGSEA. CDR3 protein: CSVEEGLADTQYF. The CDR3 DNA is TGCAGCGTTGAAGAAGGGTTGGCGGATACGCAGTATTTT.

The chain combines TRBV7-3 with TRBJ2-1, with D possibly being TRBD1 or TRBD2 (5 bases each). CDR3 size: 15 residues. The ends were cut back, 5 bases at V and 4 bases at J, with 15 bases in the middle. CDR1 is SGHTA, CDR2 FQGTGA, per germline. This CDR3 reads CASSPDGTVYNEQFF. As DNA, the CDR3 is TGTGCCAGCAGCCCGGACGGGACCGTATACAATGAGCAGTTCTTC.

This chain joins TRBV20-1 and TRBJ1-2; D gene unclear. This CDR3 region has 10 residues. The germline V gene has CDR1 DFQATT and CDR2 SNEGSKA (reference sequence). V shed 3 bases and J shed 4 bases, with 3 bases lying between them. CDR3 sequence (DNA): TGCAGTGCTAGGTCCTATGGCTACACCTTC. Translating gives CSARSYGYTF.

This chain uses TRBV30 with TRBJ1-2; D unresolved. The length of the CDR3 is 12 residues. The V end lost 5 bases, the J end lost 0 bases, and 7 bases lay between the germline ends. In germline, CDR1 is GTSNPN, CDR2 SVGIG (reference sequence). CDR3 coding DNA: TGTGCCTGGGAGTTAGCTAACTATGGCTACACCTTC. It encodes CAWELANYGYTF. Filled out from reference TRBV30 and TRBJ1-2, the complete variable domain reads SQTIHQWPATLVQPVGSPLSLECTVEGTSNPNLYWYRQAAGRGLQLLFYSVGIGQISSEVPQNLSASRPQDRQFILSSKKLLLSDSGFYLCAWELANYGYTFGSGTRLTVV.

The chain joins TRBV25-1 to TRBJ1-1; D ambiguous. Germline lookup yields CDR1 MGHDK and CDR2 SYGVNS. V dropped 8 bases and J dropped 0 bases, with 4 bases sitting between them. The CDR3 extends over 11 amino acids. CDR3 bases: TGTGCCAGCCTTATGAACACTGAAGCTTTCTTT. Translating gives CASLMNTEAFF.

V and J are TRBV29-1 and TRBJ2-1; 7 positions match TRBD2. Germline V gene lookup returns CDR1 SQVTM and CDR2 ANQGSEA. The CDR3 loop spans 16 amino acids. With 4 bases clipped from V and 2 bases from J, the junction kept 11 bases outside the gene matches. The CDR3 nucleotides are TGCAGCGTTGTGACCGCAGGGAGGGGAGCCTACAATGAGCAGTTCTTC. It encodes CSVVTAGRGAYNEQFF.

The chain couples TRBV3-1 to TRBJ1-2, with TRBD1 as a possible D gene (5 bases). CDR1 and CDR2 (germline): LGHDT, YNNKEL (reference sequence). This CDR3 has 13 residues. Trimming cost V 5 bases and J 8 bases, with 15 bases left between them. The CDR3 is CASSEPTGYGYTF. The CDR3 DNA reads TGTGCCAGCAGCGAGCCCACAGGATACGGCTACACCTTC.

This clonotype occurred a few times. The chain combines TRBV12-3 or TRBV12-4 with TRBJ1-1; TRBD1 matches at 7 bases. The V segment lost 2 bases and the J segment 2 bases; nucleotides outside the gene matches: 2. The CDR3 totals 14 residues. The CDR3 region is CASSLRGRNTEAFF. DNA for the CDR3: TGTGCCAGCAGTTTAAGGGGGCGAAACACTGAAGCTTTCTTT.

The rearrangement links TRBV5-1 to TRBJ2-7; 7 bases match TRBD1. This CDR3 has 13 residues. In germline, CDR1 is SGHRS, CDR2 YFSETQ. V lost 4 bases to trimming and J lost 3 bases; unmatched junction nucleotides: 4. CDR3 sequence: CASSVQGNYEQYF. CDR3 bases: TGCGCCAGCAGCGTACAGGGGAACTACGAGCAGTACTTC. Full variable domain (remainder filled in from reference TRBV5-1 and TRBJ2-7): KAGVTQTPRYLIKTRGQQVTLSCSPISGHRSVSWYQQTPGQGLQFLFEYFSETQRNKGNFPGRFSGRQFSNSRSEMNVSTLELGDSALYLCASSVQGNYEQYFGPGTRLTVT.

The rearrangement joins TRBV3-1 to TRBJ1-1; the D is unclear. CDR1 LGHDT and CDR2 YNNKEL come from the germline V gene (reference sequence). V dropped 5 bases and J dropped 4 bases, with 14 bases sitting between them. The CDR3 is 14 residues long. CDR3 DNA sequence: TGTGCCAGCAGCAAAAGGGCCGATACCACTGAAGCTTTCTTT. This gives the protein CASSKRADTTEAFF.

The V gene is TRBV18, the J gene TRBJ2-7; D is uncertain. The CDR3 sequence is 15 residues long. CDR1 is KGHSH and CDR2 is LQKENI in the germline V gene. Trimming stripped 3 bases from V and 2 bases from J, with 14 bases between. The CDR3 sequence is CASSPQTLGPYEQYF. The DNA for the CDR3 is TGTGCCAGCTCACCCCAAACCTTGGGTCCCTACGAGCAGTACTTC.

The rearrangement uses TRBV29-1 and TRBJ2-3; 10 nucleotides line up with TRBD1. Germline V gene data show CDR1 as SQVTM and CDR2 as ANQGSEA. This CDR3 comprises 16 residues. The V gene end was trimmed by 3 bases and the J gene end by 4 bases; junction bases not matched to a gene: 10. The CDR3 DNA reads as TGCAGCGTTGATGCACCGGGACAGGGGTACGCAGATACGCAGTATTTT. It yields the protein CSVDAPGQGYADTQYF.

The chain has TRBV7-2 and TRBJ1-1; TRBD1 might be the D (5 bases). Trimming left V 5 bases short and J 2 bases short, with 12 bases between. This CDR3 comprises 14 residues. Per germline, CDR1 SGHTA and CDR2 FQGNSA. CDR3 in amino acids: CASSKSGGNTEAFF. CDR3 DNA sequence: TGTGCCAGCAGCAAAAGTGGGGGAAACACTGAAGCTTTCTTT.

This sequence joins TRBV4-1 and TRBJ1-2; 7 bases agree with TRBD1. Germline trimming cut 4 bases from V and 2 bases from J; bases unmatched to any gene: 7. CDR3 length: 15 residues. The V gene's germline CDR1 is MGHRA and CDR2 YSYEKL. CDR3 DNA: TGCGCCAGCAGCCTCACAAGGGGACAGAACTATGGCTACACCTTC. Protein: CASSLTRGQNYGYTF.

CDR3 in amino acids: CASRGLAGSTDTQYF. The CDR3 DNA reads TGTGCCAGCAGGGGACTAGCGGGATCCACAGATACGCAGTATTTT. The genes are TRBV25-1 and TRBJ2-3; 13 nucleotides line up with TRBD2. Germline V CDR1 and CDR2: MGHDK, SYGVNS. The V and J ends lost 6 bases and 2 bases, in that order; junction bases with no gene match: 2. This CDR3 has 15 residues.

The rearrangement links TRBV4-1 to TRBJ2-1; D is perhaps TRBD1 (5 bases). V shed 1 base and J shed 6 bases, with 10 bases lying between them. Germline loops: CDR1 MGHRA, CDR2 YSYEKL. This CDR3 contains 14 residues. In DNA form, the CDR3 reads TGCGCCAGCAGCCAAGTCGGTAGGGGCAATGAGCAGTTCTTC. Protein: CASSQVGRGNEQFF.

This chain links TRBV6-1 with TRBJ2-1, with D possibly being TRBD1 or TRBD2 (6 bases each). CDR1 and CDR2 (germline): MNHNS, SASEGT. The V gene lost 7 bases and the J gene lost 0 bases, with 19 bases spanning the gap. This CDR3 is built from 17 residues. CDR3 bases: TGTGCCAGCAATGATAATAGGAGGGGGAGCTCCTACAATGAGCAGTTCTTC. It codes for CASNDNRRGSSYNEQFF.

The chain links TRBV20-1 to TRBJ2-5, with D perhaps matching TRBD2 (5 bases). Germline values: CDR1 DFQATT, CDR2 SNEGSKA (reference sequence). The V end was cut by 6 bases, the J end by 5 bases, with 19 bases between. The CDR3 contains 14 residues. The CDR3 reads CSARILVRPETQYF. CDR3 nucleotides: TGCAGTGCGAGGATACTAGTGAGGCCCGAGACCCAGTACTTC.

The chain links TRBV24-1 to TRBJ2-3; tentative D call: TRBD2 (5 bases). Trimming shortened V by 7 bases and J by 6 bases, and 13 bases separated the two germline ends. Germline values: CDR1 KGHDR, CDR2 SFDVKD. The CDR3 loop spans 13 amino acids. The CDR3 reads CATSLAGSDTQYF. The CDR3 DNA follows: TGTGCCACCAGCCTGGCGGGTAGCGATACGCAGTATTTT.

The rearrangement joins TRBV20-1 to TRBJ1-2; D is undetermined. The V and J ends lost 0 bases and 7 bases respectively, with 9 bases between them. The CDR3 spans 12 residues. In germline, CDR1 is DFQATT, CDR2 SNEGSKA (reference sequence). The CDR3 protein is CSARDTGFGYTF. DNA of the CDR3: TGCAGTGCTAGAGATACTGGATTTGGCTACACCTTC.

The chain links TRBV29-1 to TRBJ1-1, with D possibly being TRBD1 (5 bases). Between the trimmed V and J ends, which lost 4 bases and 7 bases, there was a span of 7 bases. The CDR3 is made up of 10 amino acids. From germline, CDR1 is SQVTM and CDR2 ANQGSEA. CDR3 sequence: CSVAGGEAFF. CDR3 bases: TGCAGCGTTGCGGGGGGTGAAGCTTTCTTT.